These T cell receptor beta chains were read from a single sample in a study of CD8 T cells in ankylosing spondylitis. TCRdb reprocessed the 5' RACE reads via MiXCR and lists one record per CDR3 protein. Of about 260,000 distinct CDR3 sequences in the sample, around 20% were seen once. The sample was blood, either unsorted or a sorted T cell fraction (not recorded which). All receptors derive from a male donor with ankylosing spondylitis or in good health (not recorded which). Both conserved end residues are part of each CDR3. Fields, in order: V gene, clone size, CDR3 length, D gene, J gene, CDR3 protein, CDR3 DNA. D genes are given only for firm matches. Part of the rows lack a size; the others show once, few, many or a class for expanded clones.

v_gene: TRBV7-6; abundance: few; len: 15; d_gene: .; j_gene: TRBJ2-1; CDR3aa: CASSLLRTVDNEQFF; CDR3nt: TGTGCCAGCAGCTTACTTCGGACAGTGGATAATGAGCAGTTCTTC
v_gene: TRBV5-1; abundance: .; len: 13; d_gene: TRBD1; j_gene: TRBJ2-5; CDR3aa: CASRRGLRETQYF; CDR3nt: TGCGCCAGCAGGAGGGGGCTTAGAGAGACCCAGTACTTC
v_gene: TRBV6-6; abundance: few; len: 13; d_gene: .; j_gene: TRBJ2-5; CDR3aa: CASSSTTGRGMYF; CDR3nt: TGTGCCAGCAGTTCTACAACTGGACGGGGCATGTACTTC
v_gene: TRBV27; abundance: few; len: 12; d_gene: TRBD1; j_gene: TRBJ2-4; CDR3aa: CASGTGGNIQYF; CDR3nt: TGTGCCAGCGGGACAGGGGGAAACATTCAGTACTTC
v_gene: TRBV12-3/TRBV12-4; abundance: few; len: 15; d_gene: TRBD2; j_gene: TRBJ2-2; CDR3aa: CASSSGLGRARELFF; CDR3nt: TGTGCCAGCAGTTCGGGGTTGGGGAGGGCGAGGGAGCTGTTTTTT
v_gene: TRBV7-9; abundance: .; len: 13; d_gene: .; j_gene: TRBJ2-3; CDR3aa: CASGSAGTDTQYF; CDR3nt: TGTGCCTCCGGCAGCGCGGGCACAGATACGCAGTATTTT
v_gene: TRBV4-2; abundance: .; len: 15; d_gene: TRBD1; j_gene: TRBJ1-1; CDR3aa: CASSHDRGRNTEAFF; CDR3nt: TGTGCCAGCAGCCATGACAGGGGGCGGAACACTGAAGCTTTCTTT
v_gene: TRBV29-1; abundance: many; len: 14; d_gene: TRBD1; j_gene: TRBJ2-5; CDR3aa: CSVEEQGAQETQYF; CDR3nt: TGCAGCGTTGAAGAACAGGGGGCCCAAGAGACCCAGTACTTC
v_gene: TRBV20-1; abundance: .; len: 17; d_gene: TRBD2; j_gene: TRBJ2-5; CDR3aa: CSARLPGLRGASETQYF; CDR3nt: TGCAGTGCTAGACTCCCGGGGTTGCGGGGGGCCTCGGAGACCCAGTACTTC
v_gene: TRBV5-1; abundance: few; len: 15; d_gene: .; j_gene: TRBJ2-2; CDR3aa: CASSRVRGGTGELFF; CDR3nt: TGCGCCAGCAGCCGCGTCAGGGGAGGCACCGGGGAGCTGTTTTTT
v_gene: TRBV5-6; abundance: many; len: 15; d_gene: .; j_gene: TRBJ1-1; CDR3aa: CASSLLPRSNTEAFF; CDR3nt: TGTGCCAGCAGCCTCCTCCCGCGAAGCAACACTGAAGCTTTCTTT
v_gene: TRBV6-1; abundance: few; len: 15; d_gene: .; j_gene: TRBJ1-5; CDR3aa: CASGNLTGLNQPQHF; CDR3nt: TGTGCCAGCGGAAATTTGACAGGCCTCAATCAGCCCCAGCATTTT
v_gene: TRBV18; abundance: .; len: 13; d_gene: .; j_gene: TRBJ1-3; CDR3aa: CASSGAVGNTIYF; CDR3nt: TGTGCCAGCTCCGGGGCTGTTGGAAACACCATATATTTT
v_gene: TRBV7-8; abundance: many; len: 15; d_gene: .; j_gene: TRBJ2-2; CDR3aa: CASSHRRLRTGELFF; CDR3nt: TGTGCCAGCAGCCACCGGCGTCTAAGGACCGGGGAGCTGTTTTTT